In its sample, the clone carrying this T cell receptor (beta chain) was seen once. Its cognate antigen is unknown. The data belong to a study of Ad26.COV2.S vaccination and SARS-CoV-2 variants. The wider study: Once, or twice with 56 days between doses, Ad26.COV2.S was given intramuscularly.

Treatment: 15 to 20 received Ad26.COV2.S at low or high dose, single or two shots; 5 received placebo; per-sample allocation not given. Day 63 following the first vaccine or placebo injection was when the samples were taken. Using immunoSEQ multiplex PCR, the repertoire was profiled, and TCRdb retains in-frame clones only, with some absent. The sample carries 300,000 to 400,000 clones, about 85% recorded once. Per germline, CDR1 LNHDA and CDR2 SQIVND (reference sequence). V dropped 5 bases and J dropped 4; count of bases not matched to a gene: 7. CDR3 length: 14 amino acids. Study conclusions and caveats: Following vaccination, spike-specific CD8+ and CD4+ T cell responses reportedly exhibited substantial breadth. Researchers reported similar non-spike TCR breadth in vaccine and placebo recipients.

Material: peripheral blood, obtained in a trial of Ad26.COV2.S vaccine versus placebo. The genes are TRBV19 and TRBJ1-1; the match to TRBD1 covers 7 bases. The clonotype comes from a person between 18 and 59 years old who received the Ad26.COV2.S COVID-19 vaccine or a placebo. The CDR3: CASSVGTAPTEAFF. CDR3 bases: TGTGCCAGTAGTGTCGGGACAGCACCCACTGAAGCTTTCTTT. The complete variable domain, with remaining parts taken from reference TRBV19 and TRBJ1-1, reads DGGITQSPKYLFRKEGQNVTLSCEQNLNHDAMYWYRQDPGQGLRLIYYSQIVNDFQKGDIAEGYSVSREKKESFPLTVTSAQKNPTAFYLCASSVGTAPTEAFFGQGTRLTVV.